The 8 T cell receptor beta chains in this list originate from one sample, sequenced in a study of control samples from healthy donors and cancer patients. Sequenced by immunoSEQ multiplex PCR; TCRdb stores in-frame clones only, minus some. Found here are 150,000 to 200,000 clones, just over 95% of them singletons; the top ten hold over 0.9%. The sample comprised blood. The receptor set was obtained from a woman under 40 in good health.

V is TRBV7-9 and J is TRBJ2-7; D may be TRBD1 (5 bases). Looked up from germline, CDR1 is SEHNR and CDR2 is FQNEAQ (reference sequence). The CDR3 spans 13 residues. V lost 7 bases and J lost 3, with 13 bases in between. In DNA, the CDR3 is TGTGCCAGCACCCAGGGTACGCGCTACGAGCAGTACTTC. Its translation: CASTQGTRYEQYF.

This sequence joins TRBV18 and TRBJ1-2; the D gene is possibly TRBD1 (5 bases). Looked up from germline, CDR1 is KGHSH and CDR2 is LQKENI. This CDR3 is built from 13 residues. V lost 3 bases to trimming and J lost 6 bases, with 11 bases between them. The CDR3, as DNA: TGTGCCAGCTCACCCCGGGACCTAGATGGCTACACCTTC. Its protein product is CASSPRDLDGYTF.

This clone was counted a single time. V usage is TRBV4-1 and J usage is TRBJ2-7; 7 bases match TRBD1. From germline, CDR1 is MGHRA and CDR2 YSYEKL. CDR3 length: 18 residues. V shed 0 bases, J shed 3 bases, and the junction held 14 bases outside the gene matches. The CDR3 reads CASSQDTRDSFEGYEQYF. The CDR3 DNA reads as TGCGCCAGCAGCCAAGATACTCGGGACAGCTTCGAAGGCTACGAGCAGTACTTC.

A single count supports this clone. The chain recombines TRBV11-2 with TRBJ2-4, with 7 bases that match TRBD1. The ends lost 4 bases at V and 1 base at J; junction bases unmatched: 4. The CDR3 length is 15 residues. CDR1 SGHAT and CDR2 FQNNGV come from the germline V gene. The CDR3 is CASSSPQGAKNIQYF. CDR3 DNA sequence: TGTGCCAGCAGCTCCCCACAGGGGGCCAAAAACATTCAGTACTTC.

V and J are TRBV2 and TRBJ1-5; D might be TRBD1 (5 bases). The V and J ends lost 5 bases and 2 bases respectively, with 13 bases between them. The CDR3 covers 15 residues. The germline V gene has CDR1 SNHLY and CDR2 FYNNEI. CDR3 bases: TGTGCCAGCAGTCGTCAGGGCAGGGGCAATCAGCCCCAGCATTTT. Amino acid sequence: CASSRQGRGNQPQHF.

The chain is built from TRBV28 and TRBJ2-1, with 11 bases that match TRBD2. The trim removed 5 bases at V and 3 bases at J, leaving 6 bases unmatched. Per the germline V gene, CDR1 is MDHEN and CDR2 is SYDVKM. The CDR3 has 16 residues. The CDR3: CASSPLAGVLYNEQFF. The CDR3 nucleotides read TGTGCCAGCAGTCCACTAGCGGGAGTTCTCTACAATGAGCAGTTCTTC.

The J gene is TRBJ1-1, the V gene TRBV7-8, with D possibly TRBD1 on 5 matching bases. Germline CDR1 and CDR2: SGHVS and FQNEAQ. The CDR3 is 13 residues long. Trimming cost V 10 bases and J 1 base, with 13 bases left between them. The CDR3 is CAIAQGQNTEAFF. CDR3 coding DNA: TGTGCCATTGCGCAGGGTCAGAACACTGAAGCTTTCTTT.

J is TRBJ1-5 and V is TRBV6-5; 10 bases are shared with TRBD1. The V gene's germline CDR1 is MNHEY and CDR2 SVGAGI. The CDR3 spans 14 residues. Unmatched junction bases numbered 5, after V lost 5 bases and J lost 7 bases. CDR3 DNA: TGTGCCAGCAGTCGTGGACAGGGGGTCCAGCCCCAGCATTTT. It codes for CASSRGQGVQPQHF.